The 6 T cell receptor beta chains below come from one sample, sequenced in a study of Graves' ophthalmopathy and Graves' hyperthyroidism. RNA served as the template for amplifying TCR beta CDR3 regions. Investigators did first-round RT-PCR with HTBI primers, then second-round multiplex PCR. TCRdb re-called the multiplex PCR reads with MiXCR, one entry per CDR3 protein. The repertoire holds 600,000 to 950,000 distinct CDR3 sequences, 40% seen once, with 40% to 55% in the top ten. The specimen sequenced was peripheral blood. The receptors stem from an adult man with Graves' ophthalmopathy.

V is TRBV11-2 and J is TRBJ2-7, with 12 bases lining up with TRBD1. J gave up 9 bases and V 6 bases, and 9 bases lay outside the gene matches. Germline V gene sequence: CDR1 SGHAT, CDR2 FQNNGV. The CDR3 has 14 residues. CDR3 coding DNA: TGTGCCAGCAGTGCCGGGACAGGGGGCGCAGGGCAGTACTTC. As protein: CASSAGTGGAGQYF.

The rearrangement joins TRBV9 to TRBJ1-5; 7 bases agree with TRBD1. The CDR3 runs to 16 residues. Looked up from germline, CDR1 is SGDLS and CDR2 is YYNGEE. V shed 3 bases and J 1 base; nucleotides not matched to a gene: 7. In DNA, the CDR3 is TGTGCCAGCAGCGCTATGACAGGGTTGAGCAATCAGCCCCAGCATTTT. Translation gives CASSAMTGLSNQPQHF.

CDR3 sequence reads: CASSSQREKRETQYF. The CDR3 region has the DNA TGTGCCAGCAGTTCCCAGCGGGAGAAAAGAGAGACCCAGTACTTC. The V gene is TRBV6-1, the J gene TRBJ2-5; 8 bases align to TRBD2. Looked up from germline, CDR1 is MNHNS and CDR2 is SASEGT. The CDR3 has 15 amino acids. The J segment lost 4 bases and the V segment lost 5 bases, leaving 9 bases of the junction unmatched.

The chain employs TRBV7-9 and TRBJ1-1; D gene ambiguous. Trimming pared 6 bases from V and 7 bases from J, leaving 9 bases between. The CDR3 spans 11 residues. Germline V gives CDR1 SEHNR, CDR2 FQNEAQ (reference sequence). The CDR3 DNA sequence: TGTGCCAGCAGTTTACAAGTTGAAGCTTTCTTT. Its translation: CASSLQVEAFF.

The chain uses TRBV14 and TRBJ1-6; unclear D gene. The CDR3 is 15 residues long. CDR1 and CDR2 (germline): SGHDN, FVKESK. Trimming stripped 0 bases from V and 8 bases from J, with 11 bases between. The CDR3 sequence: CASSQDSPSYSPLHF. The CDR3 nucleotides read TGTGCCAGCAGCCAAGACAGTCCATCTTATTCACCCCTCCACTTT.

There are a few counts of this clonotype. The chain combines TRBV4-2 with TRBJ1-1; 7 positions match TRBD1. The CDR3 totals 15 residues. Germline CDR1 is LGHNA and CDR2 is YNFKEQ. Trimming at V came to 1 base and at J to 0 bases, leaving 2 bases not matched to a gene. The CDR3 region is CASSQGDRMNTEAFF. In nucleotides, the CDR3 is TGTGCCAGCAGCCAAGGGGACAGAATGAACACTGAAGCTTTCTTT.